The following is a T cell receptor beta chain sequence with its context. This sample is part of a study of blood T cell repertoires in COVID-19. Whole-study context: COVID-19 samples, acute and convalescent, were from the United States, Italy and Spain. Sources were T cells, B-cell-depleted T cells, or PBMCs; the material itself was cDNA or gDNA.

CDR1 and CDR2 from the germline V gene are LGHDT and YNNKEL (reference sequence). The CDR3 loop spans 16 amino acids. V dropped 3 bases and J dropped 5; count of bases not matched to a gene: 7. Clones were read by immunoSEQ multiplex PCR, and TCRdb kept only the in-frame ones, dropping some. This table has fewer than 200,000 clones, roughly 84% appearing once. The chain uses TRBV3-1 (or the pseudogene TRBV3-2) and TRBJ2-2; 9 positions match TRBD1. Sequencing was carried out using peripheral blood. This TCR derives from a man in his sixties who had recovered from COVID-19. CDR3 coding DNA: TGTGCCAGCAGCCAGGCTACAGGGGGCAGAACCGGGGAGCTGTTTTTT. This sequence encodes CASSQATGGRTGELFF.